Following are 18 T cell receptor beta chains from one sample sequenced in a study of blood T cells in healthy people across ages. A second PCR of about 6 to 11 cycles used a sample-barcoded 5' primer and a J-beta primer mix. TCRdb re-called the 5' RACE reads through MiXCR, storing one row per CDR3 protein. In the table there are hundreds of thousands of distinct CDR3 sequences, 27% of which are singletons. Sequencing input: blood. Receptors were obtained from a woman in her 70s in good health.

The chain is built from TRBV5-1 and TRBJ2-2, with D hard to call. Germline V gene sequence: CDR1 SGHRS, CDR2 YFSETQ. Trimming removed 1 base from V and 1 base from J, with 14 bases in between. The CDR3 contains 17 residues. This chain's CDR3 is CASSLFIGPMNTGELFF. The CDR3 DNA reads TGCGCCAGCAGCTTGTTTATCGGACCGATGAACACCGGGGAGCTGTTTTTT.

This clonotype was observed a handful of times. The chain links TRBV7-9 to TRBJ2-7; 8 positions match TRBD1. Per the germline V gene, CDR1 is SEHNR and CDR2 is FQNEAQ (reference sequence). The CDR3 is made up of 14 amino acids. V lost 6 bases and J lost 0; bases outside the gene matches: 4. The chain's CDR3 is CASSYRGSSYEQYF. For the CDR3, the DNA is TGTGCCAGCAGTTACAGGGGGAGCTCCTACGAGCAGTACTTC.

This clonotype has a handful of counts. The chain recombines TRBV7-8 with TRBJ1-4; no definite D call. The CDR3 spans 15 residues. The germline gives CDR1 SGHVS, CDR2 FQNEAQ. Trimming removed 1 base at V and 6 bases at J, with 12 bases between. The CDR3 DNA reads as TGTGCCAGCAGCTTAGATAACCTGGCGTATGAAAAACTGTTTTTT. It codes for CASSLDNLAYEKLFF. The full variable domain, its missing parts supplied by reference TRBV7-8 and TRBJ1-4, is GAGVSQSPRYKVAKRGQDVALRCDPISGHVSLFWYQQALGQGPEFLTYFQNEAQLDKSGLPSDRFFAERPEGSVSTLKIQRTQQEDSAVYLCASSLDNLAYEKLFFGSGTQLSVL.

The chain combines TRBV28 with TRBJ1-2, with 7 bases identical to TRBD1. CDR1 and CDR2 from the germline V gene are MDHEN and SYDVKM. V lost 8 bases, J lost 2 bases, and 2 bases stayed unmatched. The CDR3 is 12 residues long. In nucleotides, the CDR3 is TGTGCCAGCGAAGGGGGCAACTATGGCTACACCTTC. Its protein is CASEGGNYGYTF.

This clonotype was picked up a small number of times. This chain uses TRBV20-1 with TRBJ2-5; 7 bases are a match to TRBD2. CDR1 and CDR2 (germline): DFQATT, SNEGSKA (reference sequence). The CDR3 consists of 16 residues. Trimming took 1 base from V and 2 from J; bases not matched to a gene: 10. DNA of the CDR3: TGCAGTGCTAGAGCTACTCTAGCGGAGCCTCAAGAGACCCAGTACTTC. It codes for CSARATLAEPQETQYF.

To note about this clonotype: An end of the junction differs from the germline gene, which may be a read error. The CDR3 loop is CASSPPGPTYNGQFF. In DNA form, the CDR3 reads TGTGCCAGCAGTCCCCCGGGACCCACTTACAATGGGCAGTTCTTC. The gene calls are TRBV28 and TRBJ2-1, with D possibly being TRBD1 or TRBD2 (5 bases each). Germline CDR1 reads MDHEN; CDR2 reads SYDVKM. The CDR3 runs to 15 residues.

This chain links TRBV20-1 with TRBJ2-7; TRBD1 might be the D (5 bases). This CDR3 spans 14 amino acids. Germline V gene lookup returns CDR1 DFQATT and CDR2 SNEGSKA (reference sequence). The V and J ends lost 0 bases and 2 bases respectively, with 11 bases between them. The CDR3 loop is CSARDAGNTYEQYF. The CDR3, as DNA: TGCAGTGCTAGAGATGCAGGGAATACCTACGAGCAGTACTTC.

The CDR3 nucleotides are TGTGCCAGCTCACCAAACACAGGGGAGGGCACTGAAGCTTTCTTT. This codes for CASSPNTGEGTEAFF. The V and J genes are TRBV18 and TRBJ1-1, with 7 bases that match TRBD1. Trimming at V came to 2 bases and at J to 4 bases, leaving 7 bases not matched to a gene. This CDR3 has 15 residues. CDR1 is KGHSH and CDR2 is LQKENI in the germline V gene.

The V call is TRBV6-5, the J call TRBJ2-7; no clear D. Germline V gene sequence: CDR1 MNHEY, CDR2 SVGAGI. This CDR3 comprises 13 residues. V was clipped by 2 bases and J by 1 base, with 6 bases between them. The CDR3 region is CASSYGVSYEQYF. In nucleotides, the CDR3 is TGTGCCAGCAGTTACGGAGTTTCCTACGAGCAGTACTTC.

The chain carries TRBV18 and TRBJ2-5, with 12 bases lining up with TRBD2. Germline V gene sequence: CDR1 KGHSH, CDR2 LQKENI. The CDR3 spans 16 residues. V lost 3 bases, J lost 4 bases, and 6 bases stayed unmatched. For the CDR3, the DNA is TGTGCCAGCTCACCCCAGACTAGCGGGAGTTCAGAGACCCAGTACTTC. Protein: CASSPQTSGSSETQYF.

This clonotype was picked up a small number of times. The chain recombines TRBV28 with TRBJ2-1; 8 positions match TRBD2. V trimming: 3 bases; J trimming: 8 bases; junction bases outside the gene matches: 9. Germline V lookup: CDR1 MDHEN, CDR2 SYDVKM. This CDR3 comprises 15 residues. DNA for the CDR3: TGTGCCAGCAGTTTCCCCGGGAGGGCCGTCTATGAGCAGTTCTTC. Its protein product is CASSFPGRAVYEQFF.

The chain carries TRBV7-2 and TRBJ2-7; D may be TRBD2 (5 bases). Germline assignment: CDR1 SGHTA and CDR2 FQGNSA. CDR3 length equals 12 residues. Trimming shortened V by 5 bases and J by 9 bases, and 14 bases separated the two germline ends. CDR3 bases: TGTGCCAGCAGCCCATATATCGAGGGGCAGTACTTC. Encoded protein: CASSPYIEGQYF.

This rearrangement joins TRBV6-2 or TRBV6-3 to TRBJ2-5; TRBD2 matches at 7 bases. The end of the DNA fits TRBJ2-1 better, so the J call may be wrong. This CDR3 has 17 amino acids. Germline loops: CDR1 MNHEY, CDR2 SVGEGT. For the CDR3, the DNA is TGTGCCAGCAGACCTCCGGGACTAACAGAATTCCGGTATGAGCAGTTCTTC. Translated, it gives CASRPPGLTEFRYEQFF.

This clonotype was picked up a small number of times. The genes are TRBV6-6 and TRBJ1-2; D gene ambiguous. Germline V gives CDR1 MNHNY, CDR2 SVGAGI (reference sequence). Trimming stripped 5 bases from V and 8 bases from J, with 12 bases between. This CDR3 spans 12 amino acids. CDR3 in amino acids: CASSQDGWGYTF. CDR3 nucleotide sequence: TGTGCCAGCAGTCAGGACGGGTGGGGCTACACCTTC.

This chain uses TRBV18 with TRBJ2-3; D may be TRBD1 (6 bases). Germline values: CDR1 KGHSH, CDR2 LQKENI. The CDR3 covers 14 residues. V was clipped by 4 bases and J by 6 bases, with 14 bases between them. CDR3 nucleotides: TGTGCCAGCTCACGAAGACGTCAGGGGGATACGCAGTATTTT. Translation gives CASSRRRQGDTQYF.

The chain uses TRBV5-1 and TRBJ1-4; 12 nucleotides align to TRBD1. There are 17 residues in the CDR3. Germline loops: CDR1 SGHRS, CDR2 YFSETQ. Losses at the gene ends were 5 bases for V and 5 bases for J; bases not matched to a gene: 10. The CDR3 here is CASRRGTGGVLNEKLFF. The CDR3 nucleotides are TGCGCCAGCAGGCGAGGGACAGGGGGCGTGCTGAATGAAAAACTGTTTTTT. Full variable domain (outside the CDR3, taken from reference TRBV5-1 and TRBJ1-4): KAGVTQTPRYLIKTRGQQVTLSCSPISGHRSVSWYQQTPGQGLQFLFEYFSETQRNKGNFPGRFSGRQFSNSRSEMNVSTLELGDSALYLCASRRGTGGVLNEKLFFGSGTQLSVL.

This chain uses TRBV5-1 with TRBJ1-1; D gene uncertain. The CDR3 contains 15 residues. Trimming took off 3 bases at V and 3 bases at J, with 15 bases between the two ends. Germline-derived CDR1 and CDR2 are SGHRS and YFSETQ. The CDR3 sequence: CASSWGAETYTEAFF. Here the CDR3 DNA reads TGCGCCAGCAGCTGGGGAGCAGAGACCTACACTGAAGCTTTCTTT.

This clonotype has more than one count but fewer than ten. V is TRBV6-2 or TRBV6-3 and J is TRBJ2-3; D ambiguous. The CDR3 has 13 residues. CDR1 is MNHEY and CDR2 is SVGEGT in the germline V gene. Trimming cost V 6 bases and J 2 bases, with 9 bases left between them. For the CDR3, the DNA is TGTGCCAGCAGCCCAATTCCCACAGATACGCAGTATTTT. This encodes CASSPIPTDTQYF.